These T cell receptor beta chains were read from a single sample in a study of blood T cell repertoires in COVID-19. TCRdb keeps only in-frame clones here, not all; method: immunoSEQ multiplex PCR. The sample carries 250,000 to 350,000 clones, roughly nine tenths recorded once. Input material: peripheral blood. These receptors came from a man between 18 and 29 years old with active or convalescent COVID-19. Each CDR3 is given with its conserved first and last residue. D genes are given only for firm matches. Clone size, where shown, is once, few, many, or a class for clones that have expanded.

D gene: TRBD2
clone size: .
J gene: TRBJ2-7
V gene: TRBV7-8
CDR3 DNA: TGTGCCAGCAGCTTAGTATACGAGCGGGAGGGCTCCTACGAGCAGTACTTC
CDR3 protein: CASSLVYEREGSYEQYF

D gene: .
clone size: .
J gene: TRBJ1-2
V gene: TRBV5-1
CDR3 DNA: TGCGCCAGCAGCTTGGGTGGGGCGAACTATGGCTACACCTTC
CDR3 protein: CASSLGGANYGYTF

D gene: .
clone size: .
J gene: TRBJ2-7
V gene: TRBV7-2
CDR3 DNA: TGTGCCAGCCTGGGCCCAGGGGACTACGAGCAGTACTTC
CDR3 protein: CASLGPGDYEQYF

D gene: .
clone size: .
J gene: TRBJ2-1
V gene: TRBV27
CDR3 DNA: TGTGCCAGCAGTCCAGGGAGGCTTAAGTTCTTC
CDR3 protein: CASSPGRLKFF

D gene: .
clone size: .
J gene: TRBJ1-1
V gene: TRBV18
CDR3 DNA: TGTGCCAGCTCACCAATTGTTTTCGGGGGTACCCCCATGAACACTGAAGCTTTCTTT
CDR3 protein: CASSPIVFGGTPMNTEAFF

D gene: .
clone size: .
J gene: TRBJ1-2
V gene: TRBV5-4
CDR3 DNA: TGTGCCAGCAGCTTGGACAGCTCGGCTGGCTACACCTTC
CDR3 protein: CASSLDSSAGYTF

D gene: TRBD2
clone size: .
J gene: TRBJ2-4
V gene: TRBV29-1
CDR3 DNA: TGCAGCGTAGCCGCGGGGCGGGGGGAAAACATTCAGTACTTC
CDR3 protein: CSVAAGRGENIQYF

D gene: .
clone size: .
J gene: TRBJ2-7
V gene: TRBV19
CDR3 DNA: TGTGCCAGTAGCATCCGCCGGGAGATCTCCTACGAGCAGTACTTC
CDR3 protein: CASSIRREISYEQYF

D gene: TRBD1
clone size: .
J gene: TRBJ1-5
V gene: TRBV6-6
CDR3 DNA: TGTGCCAGCCTACCCCGACAGGGCTATAGCAATCAGCCCCAGCATTTT
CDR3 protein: CASLPRQGYSNQPQHF

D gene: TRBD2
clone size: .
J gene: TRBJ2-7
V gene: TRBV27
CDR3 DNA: TGTGCCAGCAGTCCGGGGAGGGCCTACGAGCAGTACTTC
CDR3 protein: CASSPGRAYEQYF

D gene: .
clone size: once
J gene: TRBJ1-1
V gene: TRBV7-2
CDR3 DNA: TGTGCCAGCAGCTTCTACTCTACTGAAGCTTTCTTT
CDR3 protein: CASSFYSTEAFF

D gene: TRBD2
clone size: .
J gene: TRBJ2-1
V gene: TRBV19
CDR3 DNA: TGTGCCAGTATCGCGGGATCGGGACTAGCGGGATTGAATGAGCAGTTCTTC
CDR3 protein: CASIAGSGLAGLNEQFF

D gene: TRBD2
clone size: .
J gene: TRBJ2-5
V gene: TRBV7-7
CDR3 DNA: TGTGCCAGCAGCTTAGCGGGGGGGGACCAAGAGACCCAGTACTTC
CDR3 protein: CASSLAGGDQETQYF

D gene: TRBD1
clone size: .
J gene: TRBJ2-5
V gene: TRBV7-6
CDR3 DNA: TGTGCCAGCAGCTCGAACAGGGGGTCCCAAGAGACCCAGTACTTC
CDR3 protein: CASSSNRGSQETQYF

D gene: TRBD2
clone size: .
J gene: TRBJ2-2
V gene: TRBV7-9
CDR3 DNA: TGTGCCACTCCCCACCTACTAGCGGGCAACACCGGGGAGCTGTTTTTT
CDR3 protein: CATPHLLAGNTGELFF

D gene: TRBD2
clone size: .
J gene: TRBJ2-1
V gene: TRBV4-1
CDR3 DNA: TGCGCCAGCAGCCCCGCCGAAATAGCGGGACTACACAATGAGCAGTTCTTC
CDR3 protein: CASSPAEIAGLHNEQFF

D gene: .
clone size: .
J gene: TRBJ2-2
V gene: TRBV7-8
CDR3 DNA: TGTGCCAGCAGCTTCTGGGGGGGCGAACTGCTCAAGAACACCGGGGAGCTGTTTTTT
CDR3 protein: CASSFWGGELLKNTGELFF

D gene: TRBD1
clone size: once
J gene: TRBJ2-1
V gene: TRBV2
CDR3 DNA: TGTGCCAGCAGTCCGGGACAGGGGGCTAGGGAGCAGTTCTTC
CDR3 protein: CASSPGQGAREQFF

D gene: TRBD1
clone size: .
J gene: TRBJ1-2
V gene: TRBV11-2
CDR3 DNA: TGTGCCAGCAGCTCGACGCGGGACAGGGGGGACGGCTACACCTTC
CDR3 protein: CASSSTRDRGDGYTF

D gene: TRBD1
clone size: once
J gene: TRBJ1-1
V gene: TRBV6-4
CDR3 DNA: TGTGCCAGCAGTCGGTATTCTATTCAGGGGGCTGGTGAAGCTTTCTTT
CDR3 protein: CASSRYSIQGAGEAFF

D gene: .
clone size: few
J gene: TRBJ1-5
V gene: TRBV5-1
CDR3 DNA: TGCGCCAGCAGCTTCTTTATCGACGGGAGCAATCAGCCCCAGCATTTT
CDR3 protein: CASSFFIDGSNQPQHF

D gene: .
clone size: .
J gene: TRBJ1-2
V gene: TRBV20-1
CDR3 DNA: TGCAGTGCTACTAGGAGTGGCGGCTACACCTTC
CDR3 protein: CSATRSGGYTF

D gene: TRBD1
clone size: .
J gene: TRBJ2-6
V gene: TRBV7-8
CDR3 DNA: TGTGCCAGCAGCTTCGGACAGGGCGACTCTGGGGCCAACGTCCTGACTTTC
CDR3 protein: CASSFGQGDSGANVLTF

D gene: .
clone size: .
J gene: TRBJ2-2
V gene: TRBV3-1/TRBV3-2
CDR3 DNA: TGTGCCAGCAACGACTACACCGGGGAGCTGTTTTTT
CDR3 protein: CASNDYTGELFF

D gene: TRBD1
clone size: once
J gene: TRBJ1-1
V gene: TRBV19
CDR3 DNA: TGTGCCAGTAGTAAACAGGGGGCCCTGAACACTGAAGCTTTCTTT
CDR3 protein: CASSKQGALNTEAFF

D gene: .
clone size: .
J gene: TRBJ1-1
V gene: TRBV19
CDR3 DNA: TGTGCCAGTAGCCCGGGCCAGGGGCTCTCTGAAGCTTTCTTT
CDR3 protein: CASSPGQGLSEAFF

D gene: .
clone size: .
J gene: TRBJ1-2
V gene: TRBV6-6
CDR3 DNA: TGTGCCAGCAGTTACTTCGAGACAGGCAACTATGGCTACACCTTC
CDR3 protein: CASSYFETGNYGYTF

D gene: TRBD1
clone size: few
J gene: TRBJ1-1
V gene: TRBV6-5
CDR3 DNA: TGTGCCAGCAGTAACGGACAGGCCGCGAACACTGAAGCTTTCTTT
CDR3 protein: CASSNGQAANTEAFF

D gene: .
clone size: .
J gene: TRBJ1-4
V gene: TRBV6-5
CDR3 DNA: TGTGCCAGCAGTTACTTCCAGGGGTCGAGAAAACTGTTTTTT
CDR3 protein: CASSYFQGSRKLFF

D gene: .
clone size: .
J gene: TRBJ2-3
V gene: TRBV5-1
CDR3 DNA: TGCGCCAGCGGCGCCACCGGGGTTAGGGTAGATACGCAGTATTTT
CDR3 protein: CASGATGVRVDTQYF

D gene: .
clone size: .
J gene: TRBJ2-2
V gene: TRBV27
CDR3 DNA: TGTGCCAGCAGTTTGTTTCTAGGGGCCGGGGAGCTGTTTTTT
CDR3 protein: CASSLFLGAGELFF

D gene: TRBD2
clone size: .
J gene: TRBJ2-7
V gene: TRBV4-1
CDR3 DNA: TGCGCCAGCAGCCCCAGGGAGGGATACGAGCAGTACTTC
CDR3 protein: CASSPREGYEQYF

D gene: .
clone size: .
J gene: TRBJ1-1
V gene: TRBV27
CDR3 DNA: TGTGCCAGCAGTTTACTGGCCGCGGGCAGTAAAGCTTTCTTT
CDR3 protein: CASSLLAAGSKAFF

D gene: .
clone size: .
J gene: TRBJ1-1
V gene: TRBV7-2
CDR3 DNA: TGTGCCAGCAGCTTTACAGTGAACACTGAAGCTTTCTTT
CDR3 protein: CASSFTVNTEAFF

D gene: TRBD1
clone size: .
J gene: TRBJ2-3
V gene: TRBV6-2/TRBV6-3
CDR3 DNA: TGTGCCAGCAGTCGACAGGGTTCAGATACGCAGTATTTT
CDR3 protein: CASSRQGSDTQYF

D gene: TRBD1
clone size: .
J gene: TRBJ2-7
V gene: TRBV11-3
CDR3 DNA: TGTGCCAGCAGCTTAGATCCGGGGACAGGGGCCCCCTACGAGCAGTACTTC
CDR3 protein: CASSLDPGTGAPYEQYF

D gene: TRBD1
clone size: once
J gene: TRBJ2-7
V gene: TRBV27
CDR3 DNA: TGTGCCAGCAGTTTACTCTCTCCTACAGGGGAACCCTACGAGCAGTACTTC
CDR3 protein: CASSLLSPTGEPYEQYF

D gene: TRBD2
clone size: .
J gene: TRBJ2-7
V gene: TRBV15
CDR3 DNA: TGTGCCACCAGCAGAGTCCTAGCGGGAGGGCCGAACGAGCAGTACTTC
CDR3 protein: CATSRVLAGGPNEQYF

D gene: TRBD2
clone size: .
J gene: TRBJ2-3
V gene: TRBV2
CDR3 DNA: TGTGCCAGCAGTGAGGTTGGTTGGCGGGGGGACACAGATACGCAGTATTTT
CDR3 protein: CASSEVGWRGDTDTQYF

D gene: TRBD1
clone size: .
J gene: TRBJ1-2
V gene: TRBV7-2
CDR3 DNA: TGTGCCAGCAGCTCACCAGGACAGGGGTATACCTATGGCTACACCTTC
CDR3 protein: CASSSPGQGYTYGYTF

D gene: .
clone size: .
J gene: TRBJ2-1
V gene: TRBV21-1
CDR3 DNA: TGTGCCAGCAGCCCCAGGGGGCAGGGGGCTTCCTACAATGAGCAGTTCTTC
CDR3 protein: CASSPRGQGASYNEQFF

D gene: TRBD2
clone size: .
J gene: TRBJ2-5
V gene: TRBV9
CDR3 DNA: TGTGCCAGCAGCGTTACCCGGGAGGGCCGCGAGACCCAGTACTTC
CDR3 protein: CASSVTREGRETQYF

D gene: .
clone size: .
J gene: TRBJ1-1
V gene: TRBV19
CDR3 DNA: TGTGCCAGTAGTATTCAGGGGAACACTGAAGCTTTCTTT
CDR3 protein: CASSIQGNTEAFF

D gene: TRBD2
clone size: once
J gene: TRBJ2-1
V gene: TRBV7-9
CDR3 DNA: TGTGCCAGCAGCTTTCCGGGACTAGCGGGAGATGGGCAGTTCTTC
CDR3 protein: CASSFPGLAGDGQFF

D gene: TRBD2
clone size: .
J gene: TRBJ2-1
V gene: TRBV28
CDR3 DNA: TGTGCCAGCAGCTACGGGGGGGGACCCTACAATGAGCAGTTCTTC
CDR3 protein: CASSYGGGPYNEQFF

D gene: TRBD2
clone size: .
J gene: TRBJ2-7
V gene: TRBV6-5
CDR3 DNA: TGTGCCAGCAAACCGAGCGGGAGAGGTTGGGAGCAGTACTTC
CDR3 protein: CASKPSGRGWEQYF

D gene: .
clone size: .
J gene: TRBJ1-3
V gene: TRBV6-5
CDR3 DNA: TGTGCCAGCAGTTACTCCGGGGTTCCTGGAAACACCATATATTTT
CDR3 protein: CASSYSGVPGNTIYF

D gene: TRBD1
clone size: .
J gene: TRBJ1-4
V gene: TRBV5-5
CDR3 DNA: TGTGCCAGCAGAAGGAGTAAGGGGGCGGGTGAAAAACTGTTTTTT
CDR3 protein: CASRRSKGAGEKLFF

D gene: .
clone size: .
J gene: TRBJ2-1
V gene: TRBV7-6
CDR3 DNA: TGTGCCAGCAGCCATAATAGTGAGAATGAGCAGTTCTTC
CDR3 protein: CASSHNSENEQFF

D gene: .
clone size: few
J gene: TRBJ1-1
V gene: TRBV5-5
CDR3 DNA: TGTGCCAGCAGCCTCGCCGGTTCGAACACTGAAGCTTTCTTT
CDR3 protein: CASSLAGSNTEAFF

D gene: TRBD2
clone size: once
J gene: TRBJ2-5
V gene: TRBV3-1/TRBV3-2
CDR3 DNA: TGTGCCAGCAGCCAAGACCTCACTAGCGGGAGTAGTGAGTACTTC
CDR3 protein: CASSQDLTSGSSEYF

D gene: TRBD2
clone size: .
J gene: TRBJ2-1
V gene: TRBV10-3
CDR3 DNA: TGTGCCATCAGCCCTTACGGTAGCGGGGAGACTAGGGAGCAGTTCTTC
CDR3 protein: CAISPYGSGETREQFF